A selection of T cell receptor beta chains follows, all from one sample in a study of Ad26.COV2.S vaccination and SARS-CoV-2 variants. The assay was immunoSEQ multiplex PCR, and TCRdb's table has in-frame clones only and misses some. The table includes 380,000 or so clones, about 89% detected once. Sequencing was performed on peripheral blood, taken in a trial of Ad26.COV2.S vaccine versus placebo. The receptors were sampled from a person aged 18-65 years who received the Ad26.COV2.S COVID-19 vaccine or a placebo. Both conserved end residues are part of each CDR3. Fields, in order: clone size, D gene, V gene, J gene, CDR3 length, CDR3 protein, CDR3 DNA. D genes are given only for firm matches. Clone size is stated in some rows and not others, as once, few, many or a class when expanded.

NA,TRBD1,TRBV19,TRBJ1-2,13,CASSADRVSGYTF,TGTGCCAGTAGTGCTGACAGGGTTAGTGGCTACACCTTC
NA,NA,TRBV9,TRBJ1-4,13,CASSDLGDEKLFF,TGTGCCAGCAGCGACCTAGGGGATGAAAAACTGTTTTTT
NA,NA,TRBV27,TRBJ2-2,14,CASSLRGSTGELFF,TGTGCCAGCAGTTTACGGGGGAGCACCGGGGAGCTGTTTTTT
NA,TRBD1,TRBV9,TRBJ1-1,15,CASSPRTGTNTEAFF,TGTGCCAGCAGCCCCCGGACAGGGACTAACACTGAAGCTTTCTTT
NA,NA,TRBV5-1,TRBJ2-1,19,CASSGTIPLAESSYNEQFF,TGCGCCAGCAGCGGGACGATCCCTTTAGCGGAGAGCTCCTACAATGAGCAGTTCTTC
NA,NA,TRBV5-1,TRBJ2-7,16,CASSSGSGPTMREQYF,TGCGCCAGCAGCTCCGGGTCGGGACCGACGATGAGGGAGCAGTACTTC
NA,NA,TRBV28,TRBJ2-5,14,CASSSWTEQETQYF,TGTGCCAGCAGTTCCTGGACAGAGCAAGAGACCCAGTACTTC
NA,TRBD1,TRBV7-2,TRBJ1-1,15,CASSFDRALNTEAFF,TGTGCCAGCAGCTTCGACAGGGCTTTGAACACTGAAGCTTTCTTT
NA,NA,TRBV5-8,TRBJ2-5,13,CASSLGLSETQYF,TGTGCCAGCAGCTTGGGACTGTCAGAGACCCAGTACTTC
NA,NA,TRBV24-1,TRBJ2-1,15,CATSRGATPPNEQFF,TGTGCCACCAGTCGGGGGGCTACCCCCCCAAATGAGCAGTTCTTC
NA,TRBD2,TRBV5-5,TRBJ2-7,15,CASSLAPSGGYEQYF,TGTGCCAGCAGCTTGGCCCCTAGCGGGGGCTACGAGCAGTACTTC
NA,TRBD1,TRBV15,TRBJ2-2,18,CATSRDLTGTANTGELFF,TGTGCCACCAGCAGAGATCTTACCGGGACAGCGAACACCGGGGAGCTGTTTTTT
NA,NA,TRBV19,TRBJ2-1,11,CASSGNNEQFF,TGTGCCAGTAGCGGTAACAATGAGCAGTTCTTC
NA,NA,TRBV14,TRBJ2-1,15,CASSRGGQSYNEQFF,TGTGCCAGCAGCCGCGGGGGACAGTCCTACAATGAGCAGTTCTTC
NA,TRBD2,TRBV28,TRBJ2-2,16,CASQIGASGGTGELFF,TGTGCCAGCCAGATTGGGGCTAGCGGAGGGACCGGGGAGCTGTTTTTT
NA,NA,TRBV7-2,TRBJ2-5,14,CASSLVPSTSFQYF,TGTGCCAGCAGCTTAGTCCCCTCTACTAGTTTTCAGTACTTC
few,NA,TRBV6-1,TRBJ1-1,13,CASSEPTDTEAFF,TGTGCCAGCAGTGAACCCACGGACACTGAAGCTTTCTTT
NA,NA,TRBV28,TRBJ2-1,15,CASSGTRPSYNEQFF,TGTGCCAGCAGTGGGACCAGACCCTCCTACAATGAGCAGTTCTTC
NA,NA,TRBV7-8,TRBJ1-4,13,CASTPPGGEKLFF,TGTGCCAGCACCCCCCCCGGGGGCGAAAAACTGTTTTTT
few,NA,TRBV15,TRBJ2-5,12,CATSTHGGTQYF,TGTGCCACCAGCACTCACGGGGGGACCCAGTACTTC
NA,TRBD2,TRBV7-2,TRBJ2-1,16,CASSLVGLADHNEQFF,TGTGCCAGCAGCTTAGTGGGCCTAGCGGACCACAATGAGCAGTTCTTC
NA,TRBD1,TRBV5-1,TRBJ1-4,14,CASSGQGAGEKLFF,TGCGCCAGCAGCGGACAGGGGGCGGGTGAAAAACTGTTTTTT
NA,NA,TRBV18,TRBJ1-1,13,CASSPSGDTEAFF,TGTGCCAGCTCACCCTCGGGGGACACTGAAGCTTTCTTT
NA,NA,TRBV12-3/TRBV12-4,TRBJ2-2,12,CAQQGLAGELFF,TGTGCCCAACAGGGTCTGGCCGGGGAGCTGTTTTTT
NA,NA,TRBV3-1/TRBV3-2,TRBJ2-2,16,CASSPRTRGSTGELFF,TGTGCCAGCAGCCCTCGGACCCGAGGGAGCACCGGGGAGCTGTTTTTT
NA,TRBD1,TRBV28,TRBJ2-2,15,CASSPGQGASGELFF,TGTGCCAGCAGTCCCGGACAGGGGGCATCCGGGGAGCTGTTTTTT
once,NA,TRBV19,TRBJ2-2,14,CASGQTGNTGELFF,TGTGCCAGCGGACAGACAGGGAACACCGGGGAGCTGTTTTTT
NA,NA,TRBV7-8,TRBJ1-2,15,CASSLITAGLGGYTF,TGTGCCAGCAGCTTAATCACAGCCGGCCTAGGTGGCTACACCTTC
NA,NA,TRBV28,TRBJ2-7,15,CASSLTGASSYEQYF,TGTGCCAGCAGTTTGACAGGTGCGAGCTCCTACGAGCAGTACTTC
NA,NA,TRBV4-3,TRBJ1-5,17,CASSQESDPRGNQPQHF,TGCGCCAGCAGCCAAGAATCGGACCCGCGGGGCAATCAGCCCCAGCATTTT
NA,TRBD1,TRBV5-1,TRBJ1-2,13,CASSRDRNYGYTF,TGCGCCAGCAGCCGGGACAGGAACTATGGCTACACCTTC
NA,TRBD2,TRBV9,TRBJ2-7,15,CASSVASGRNDEQYF,TGTGCCAGCAGCGTAGCGAGCGGGAGAAACGACGAGCAGTACTTC
NA,TRBD1,TRBV12-3/TRBV12-4,TRBJ2-7,13,CASSPGTGGEQYF,TGTGCCAGCAGTCCCGGGACAGGCGGCGAGCAGTACTTC
NA,TRBD2,TRBV27,TRBJ2-7,15,CASSSHTSGSYEQYF,TGTGCCAGCAGTTCACATACTAGCGGGAGTTACGAGCAGTACTTC
NA,TRBD1,TRBV7-6,TRBJ2-7,15,CASSTGGQGGYEQYF,TGTGCCAGCAGCACAGGGGGACAGGGTGGCTACGAGCAGTACTTC
NA,TRBD1,TRBV5-1,TRBJ1-1,15,CASSLAGQGGTEAFF,TGCGCCAGCAGCTTGGCCGGACAGGGCGGCACTGAAGCTTTCTTT
NA,NA,TRBV5-6,TRBJ1-1,14,CASSLGIPNTEAFF,TGTGCCAGCAGCTTGGGTATTCCGAACACTGAAGCTTTCTTT
NA,TRBD1,TRBV5-1,TRBJ2-1,15,CASSPGGDSYNEQFF,TGCGCCAGCAGCCCAGGGGGTGACTCCTACAATGAGCAGTTCTTC
NA,TRBD2,TRBV18,TRBJ2-7,17,CASSPPVVLAGVHEQYF,TGTGCCAGCTCACCACCGGTGGTATTAGCGGGAGTACACGAGCAGTACTTC
NA,NA,TRBV28,TRBJ2-7,11,CASSGRYEQYF,TGTGCCAGCAGCGGCCGCTACGAGCAGTACTTC
NA,NA,TRBV7-2,TRBJ1-3,15,CASSSGTLPGNTIYF,TGTGCCAGCAGCTCTGGGACTTTACCTGGAAACACCATATATTTT
NA,NA,TRBV28,TRBJ2-7,14,CASLPRHGTYEQYF,TGTGCCAGCCTTCCCCGTCACGGGACCTACGAGCAGTACTTC
NA,NA,TRBV12-3/TRBV12-4,TRBJ2-3,13,CASSPWTADTQYF,TGTGCCAGCAGCCCTTGGACCGCAGATACGCAGTATTTT
NA,NA,TRBV28,TRBJ2-1,15,CASSGVLLGVNEQFF,TGTGCCAGCAGTGGGGTTTTGCTGGGGGTAAATGAGCAGTTCTTC
NA,NA,TRBV6-6,TRBJ2-2,15,CASSYSGGEPGELFF,TGTGCCAGCAGTTACTCCGGGGGCGAGCCCGGGGAGCTGTTTTTT
NA,NA,TRBV5-1,TRBJ1-2,14,CASSSGLGDYGYTF,TGCGCCAGCAGCTCCGGTTTAGGGGACTATGGCTACACCTTC
NA,TRBD1,TRBV7-2,TRBJ1-2,13,CAKRTGPNYGYTF,TGTGCCAAAAGGACAGGGCCCAACTATGGCTACACCTTC
NA,NA,TRBV28,TRBJ1-1,11,CASSPNTEAFF,TGTGCCAGCAGTCCAAACACTGAAGCTTTCTTT
NA,TRBD2,TRBV5-1,TRBJ2-3,15,CASSVASGRTDTQYF,TGCGCCAGCAGCGTCGCTAGCGGGAGAACAGATACGCAGTATTTT
NA,NA,TRBV2,TRBJ2-5,15,CASSGQGTGQETQYF,TGTGCCAGCAGTGGGCAGGGAACAGGGCAAGAGACCCAGTACTTC